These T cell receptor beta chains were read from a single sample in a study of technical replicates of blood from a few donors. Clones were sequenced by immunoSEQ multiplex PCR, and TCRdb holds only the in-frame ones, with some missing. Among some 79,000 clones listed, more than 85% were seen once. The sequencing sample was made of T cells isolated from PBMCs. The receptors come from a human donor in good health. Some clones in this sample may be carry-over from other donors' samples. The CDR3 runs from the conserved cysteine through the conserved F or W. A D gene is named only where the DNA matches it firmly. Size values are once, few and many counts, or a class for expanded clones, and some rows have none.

CDR3 DNA: TGTGCCAGCAGTTACTCGTCAGGGTGGACCGGGGAGCTGTTTTTT; CDR3 protein: CASSYSSGWTGELFF; J gene: TRBJ2-2; D gene: NA; V gene: TRBV6-5; clone size: NA
CDR3 DNA: TGTGCCAGCAGCACCCCGGGACAGGGCTACGAGACCCAGTACTTC; CDR3 protein: CASSTPGQGYETQYF; J gene: TRBJ2-5; D gene: TRBD1; V gene: TRBV7-9; clone size: NA
CDR3 DNA: TGTGCCAGCAGCCTTTCTATGAACACTGAAGCTTTCTTT; CDR3 protein: CASSLSMNTEAFF; J gene: TRBJ1-1; D gene: NA; V gene: TRBV14; clone size: NA
CDR3 DNA: TGTGCTTCAGCGTCCCAAGGCACAGATACGCAGTATTTT; CDR3 protein: CASASQGTDTQYF; J gene: TRBJ2-3; D gene: NA; V gene: TRBV2; clone size: NA
CDR3 DNA: TGTGCCAGCAGTAAACTTGAAAAACTGTTTTTT; CDR3 protein: CASSKLEKLFF; J gene: TRBJ1-4; D gene: NA; V gene: TRBV6-6; clone size: few
CDR3 DNA: TGTGCCAGCAGCATGAGACAGCACCAGTTCACCGGGGAGCTGTTTTTT; CDR3 protein: CASSMRQHQFTGELFF; J gene: TRBJ2-2; D gene: NA; V gene: TRBV9; clone size: NA
CDR3 DNA: TGTGCCAGCAGCTTAGCTCTTGCCGGGGAGCTGTTTTTT; CDR3 protein: CASSLALAGELFF; J gene: TRBJ2-2; D gene: NA; V gene: TRBV7-2; clone size: NA
CDR3 DNA: TGTGCCAGCAGCCGACTATTTGGGACAGGGGAATTCTACAATGAGCAGTTCTTC; CDR3 protein: CASSRLFGTGEFYNEQFF; J gene: TRBJ2-1; D gene: TRBD1; V gene: TRBV14; clone size: NA
CDR3 DNA: TGTGCCAGCAGAGAACTCGCGGGAGCCCCCTACGAGCAGTACTTC; CDR3 protein: CASRELAGAPYEQYF; J gene: TRBJ2-7; D gene: TRBD2; V gene: TRBV2; clone size: NA
CDR3 DNA: TGTGCCAGCAGCTTGGAGCGGGCGTCAGATACGCAGTATTTT; CDR3 protein: CASSLERASDTQYF; J gene: TRBJ2-3; D gene: NA; V gene: TRBV5-4; clone size: once
CDR3 DNA: TGTGCCAGCAGTACGGAGGGATCCACAGATACGCAGTATTTT; CDR3 protein: CASSTEGSTDTQYF; J gene: TRBJ2-3; D gene: NA; V gene: TRBV6-4; clone size: NA
CDR3 DNA: TGTGCCAGTAGTATTCACACAGGGGGCAGGAATGGCTACACCTTC; CDR3 protein: CASSIHTGGRNGYTF; J gene: TRBJ1-2; D gene: TRBD1; V gene: TRBV19; clone size: NA
CDR3 DNA: TGTGCCAGCAGCCAAGGTAGCGGGAGCTCCTACAATGAGCAGTTCTTC; CDR3 protein: CASSQGSGSSYNEQFF; J gene: TRBJ2-1; D gene: TRBD2; V gene: TRBV14; clone size: once
CDR3 DNA: TGTGCCAGCAGTTTTCCGGGACAGCTTCAACTTAACTATGGCTACACCTTC; CDR3 protein: CASSFPGQLQLNYGYTF; J gene: TRBJ1-2; D gene: TRBD1; V gene: TRBV28; clone size: once
CDR3 DNA: TGTGCCAGCAGTCCATCTGGACAGGGAGGCAGAGCTGAAGCTTTCTTT; CDR3 protein: CASSPSGQGGRAEAFF; J gene: TRBJ1-1; D gene: TRBD1; V gene: TRBV27; clone size: once
CDR3 DNA: TGTGCCTGGAGCTCTACGGGACTAGCGGGAGTCGGGAATAGCGCAGATACGCAGTATTTT; CDR3 protein: CAWSSTGLAGVGNSADTQYF; J gene: TRBJ2-3; D gene: TRBD2; V gene: TRBV30; clone size: once
CDR3 DNA: TGTGCCAGCAGCGGGGGGGTGACCACTGAAGCTTTCTTT; CDR3 protein: CASSGGVTTEAFF; J gene: TRBJ1-1; D gene: NA; V gene: TRBV7-9; clone size: NA
CDR3 DNA: TGTGCCAGCAGCCCCCCAGCAGGGGGAGGCCAAGAGACCCAGTACTTC; CDR3 protein: CASSPPAGGGQETQYF; J gene: TRBJ2-5; D gene: NA; V gene: TRBV9; clone size: NA
CDR3 DNA: TGTGCCAGTAGTATTAGAGGGAATACACGAGACAATCAGCCCCAGCATTTT; CDR3 protein: CASSIRGNTRDNQPQHF; J gene: TRBJ1-5; D gene: NA; V gene: TRBV19; clone size: once
CDR3 DNA: TGTGCCAGCAGCTCCCTACAGGGGGCTGGAAACACCATATATTTT; CDR3 protein: CASSSLQGAGNTIYF; J gene: TRBJ1-3; D gene: TRBD1; V gene: TRBV9; clone size: once
CDR3 DNA: TGTGCCAGCAGTTACTCTGGTACAGGGGCTGCAGATACGCAGTATTTT; CDR3 protein: CASSYSGTGAADTQYF; J gene: TRBJ2-3; D gene: TRBD1; V gene: TRBV6-6; clone size: NA
CDR3 DNA: TGTGCCAGCACGATCCGAGCGGGAGGCGCAGATACGCAGTATTTT; CDR3 protein: CASTIRAGGADTQYF; J gene: TRBJ2-3; D gene: TRBD2; V gene: TRBV27; clone size: NA
CDR3 DNA: TGTGCCAGCAGTTACGGAGCCTACAATGAGCAGTTCTTC; CDR3 protein: CASSYGAYNEQFF; J gene: TRBJ2-1; D gene: NA; V gene: TRBV6-6; clone size: once
CDR3 DNA: TGTGCCAGCAGCTTAAATCAGGAGACCCAGTACTTC; CDR3 protein: CASSLNQETQYF; J gene: TRBJ2-5; D gene: NA; V gene: TRBV7-3; clone size: NA
CDR3 DNA: TGTGCCAGCAGCTCCCGGGGGTACGAGCAGTACTTC; CDR3 protein: CASSSRGYEQYF; J gene: TRBJ2-7; D gene: NA; V gene: TRBV7-2; clone size: NA
CDR3 DNA: TGTGCCAGCAGCTCCCGGACAGCCAACACTGAAGCTTTCTTT; CDR3 protein: CASSSRTANTEAFF; J gene: TRBJ1-1; D gene: NA; V gene: TRBV11-3; clone size: NA
CDR3 DNA: TGTGCCAGCAGTTTACGGGGGACAGGACCCTACGAGCAGTACTTC; CDR3 protein: CASSLRGTGPYEQYF; J gene: TRBJ2-7; D gene: TRBD1; V gene: TRBV27; clone size: few
CDR3 DNA: TGTGCCTGGAATCGGGGGGGAACCAATCAGCCCCAGCATTTT; CDR3 protein: CAWNRGGTNQPQHF; J gene: TRBJ1-5; D gene: NA; V gene: TRBV30; clone size: NA
CDR3 DNA: TGTGCCAGCAGTAAGGGGACAGGGGCTTACGAGCAGTACTTC; CDR3 protein: CASSKGTGAYEQYF; J gene: TRBJ2-7; D gene: TRBD1; V gene: TRBV6-1; clone size: NA
CDR3 DNA: TGTGCCAGCAGTTACTCGAAACAGGTTCAGCCCCAGCATTTT; CDR3 protein: CASSYSKQVQPQHF; J gene: TRBJ1-5; D gene: NA; V gene: TRBV6-6; clone size: NA
CDR3 DNA: TGTGCCAGCAGCTCCCAGGCGGGCACCGAGCAGTACTTC; CDR3 protein: CASSSQAGTEQYF; J gene: TRBJ2-7; D gene: NA; V gene: TRBV7-9; clone size: NA
CDR3 DNA: TGCGCCAGCAGCCTGGGACAGTCCGACGAGCAGTACTTC; CDR3 protein: CASSLGQSDEQYF; J gene: TRBJ2-7; D gene: TRBD1; V gene: TRBV5-1; clone size: NA
CDR3 DNA: TGTGCCAGCAGCTTGGAGACCGCTAGTAATGAAAAACTGTTTTTT; CDR3 protein: CASSLETASNEKLFF; J gene: TRBJ1-4; D gene: NA; V gene: TRBV5-8; clone size: NA
CDR3 DNA: TGCGCCAGCAGCGAGGACAGCGCTAATCAGCCCCAGCATTTT; CDR3 protein: CASSEDSANQPQHF; J gene: TRBJ1-5; D gene: NA; V gene: TRBV5-1; clone size: NA
CDR3 DNA: TGTGCCAGCAGTTACTCGCCAGGGGGCGCGGGCTATGGCTACACCTTC; CDR3 protein: CASSYSPGGAGYGYTF; J gene: TRBJ1-2; D gene: TRBD1; V gene: TRBV6-5; clone size: NA
CDR3 DNA: TGTGCCAGTGACATGGGCCAGGGGTTCCACGAGCAGTACTTC; CDR3 protein: CASDMGQGFHEQYF; J gene: TRBJ2-7; D gene: NA; V gene: TRBV7-9; clone size: NA
CDR3 DNA: TGTGCCAGCAGCCCGGACAGGCCGACCGGGGAGCTGTTTTTT; CDR3 protein: CASSPDRPTGELFF; J gene: TRBJ2-2; D gene: TRBD1; V gene: TRBV2; clone size: NA
CDR3 DNA: TGTGCCAGCAGCGTAGCCGCGAACACCGGGGAGCTGTTTTTT; CDR3 protein: CASSVAANTGELFF; J gene: TRBJ2-2; D gene: NA; V gene: TRBV9; clone size: NA
CDR3 DNA: TGTGCCAGTAGTATAAGCCGGACAGGGCAGCAGCCCCAGCATTTT; CDR3 protein: CASSISRTGQQPQHF; J gene: TRBJ1-5; D gene: TRBD1; V gene: TRBV19; clone size: NA
CDR3 DNA: TGTGCCAGCAGTTTATCAGGGGCAGGAGGGCCCCAGCATTTT; CDR3 protein: CASSLSGAGGPQHF; J gene: TRBJ1-5; D gene: NA; V gene: TRBV5-6; clone size: NA
CDR3 DNA: TGTGCCAGCAGTGAATACTCAGGGGCTTCAAACGAGCAGTACTTC; CDR3 protein: CASSEYSGASNEQYF; J gene: TRBJ2-7; D gene: NA; V gene: TRBV25-1; clone size: NA
CDR3 DNA: TGTGCCAGCAGCGAACACGGACTTTCCAATCAGCCCCAGCATTTT; CDR3 protein: CASSEHGLSNQPQHF; J gene: TRBJ1-5; D gene: NA; V gene: TRBV7-3; clone size: NA
CDR3 DNA: TGTGCCAGCAGCCGCAGGGACACCAAGAACACCGGGGAGCTGTTTTTT; CDR3 protein: CASSRRDTKNTGELFF; J gene: TRBJ2-2; D gene: NA; V gene: TRBV6-6; clone size: NA
CDR3 DNA: TGTGCCAGCAGCAGGGTTCGGGAGACCATGAACACTGAAGCTTTCTTT; CDR3 protein: CASSRVRETMNTEAFF; J gene: TRBJ1-1; D gene: NA; V gene: TRBV5-4; clone size: NA
CDR3 DNA: TGCAGCGTGAATGGCGACAGCCTCAACACTGAAGCTTTCTTT; CDR3 protein: CSVNGDSLNTEAFF; J gene: TRBJ1-1; D gene: NA; V gene: TRBV29-1; clone size: NA
CDR3 DNA: TGTGCCAGCAGTAGCTCAGGGCTGGAACTGTTTTTT; CDR3 protein: CASSSSGLELFF; J gene: TRBJ1-4; D gene: NA; V gene: TRBV6-1; clone size: NA
CDR3 DNA: TGTGCCACCAGCGCGGGGGCGGGTGGTGAAAAACTGTTTTTT; CDR3 protein: CATSAGAGGEKLFF; J gene: TRBJ1-4; D gene: NA; V gene: TRBV15; clone size: NA
CDR3 DNA: TGTGCCAGCAGTGAAGCGCTAGGGACAGGGAACACTGAAGCTTTCTTT; CDR3 protein: CASSEALGTGNTEAFF; J gene: TRBJ1-1; D gene: TRBD1; V gene: TRBV2; clone size: NA
CDR3 DNA: TGTGCCAGCAGCTTATATTCACCCCGAGGGGGACAGGGGGCCTACGAGCAGTACTTC; CDR3 protein: CASSLYSPRGGQGAYEQYF; J gene: TRBJ2-7; D gene: TRBD1; V gene: TRBV11-2; clone size: NA
CDR3 DNA: TGTGCCACCAGTCCCGAACTAGCGGGAGAGACCCAGTACTTC; CDR3 protein: CATSPELAGETQYF; J gene: TRBJ2-5; D gene: TRBD2; V gene: TRBV15; clone size: once
CDR3 DNA: TGTGCCAGCAGTGAACGACTAGCGGGAGACTCCTACAATGAGCAGTTCTTC; CDR3 protein: CASSERLAGDSYNEQFF; J gene: TRBJ2-1; D gene: TRBD2; V gene: TRBV2; clone size: NA
CDR3 DNA: TGTGCCAGCAGCCAAGCCATGGAGCTCTATGGCTACACCTTC; CDR3 protein: CASSQAMELYGYTF; J gene: TRBJ1-2; D gene: NA; V gene: TRBV14; clone size: NA
CDR3 DNA: TGTGCCATTGGAGCGGGAGAGACCGGGGAGCTGTTTTTT; CDR3 protein: CAIGAGETGELFF; J gene: TRBJ2-2; D gene: TRBD2; V gene: TRBV6-5; clone size: NA
CDR3 DNA: TGTGCCAGTCTCGGGACTAGGGGCGAGCAGTACTTC; CDR3 protein: CASLGTRGEQYF; J gene: TRBJ2-7; D gene: TRBD2; V gene: TRBV6-5; clone size: NA